The 22 T cell receptor beta chains given below trace back to one sample, sequenced in a study of T-cell reconstitution after alpha-beta-depleted transplantation in children (dated by TCRdb to the mid-2010s). Library construction relied on PCR. For sequencing, an Illumina HiSeq 2500 was employed. Molecular barcoding was employed in the preparation of TCR libraries, with unique molecular identifiers being used to normalize TCRbeta repertoire quantification. The public sequencing data were trimmed at Q25 with fastp and processed into clonotypes with MiXCR by TCRdb, which kept only in-frame beta chains. Every distinct CDR3 protein forms one entry, paired with its most common genes and DNA. The sample includes about 440,000 distinct CDR3 sequences, with 43% observed a single time. The ten largest make up 27% of the sample. Interpreted using the paper, the treatment or condition label stands for: allogeneic hematopoietic cell transplantation with graft depleted of TCRalphabeta T cells and CD19 B cells.

The input for sequencing was PBMCs, taken before TCRalphabeta/CD19-depleted stem cell transplant. All receptors derive from a girl between 2 and 10 years old with aplastic anemia, due to receive a stem cell transplant.

The chain combines TRBV6-1 with TRBJ2-2; possible D gene TRBD1, 5 bases. Trimming stripped 6 bases from V and 6 bases from J, with 17 bases between. The CDR3 is 15 residues long. Germline V gene data show CDR1 as MNHNS and CDR2 as SASEGT. The CDR3 here is CASRPPDKGSGELFF. CDR3 nucleotides: TGTGCCAGCAGACCCCCGGACAAGGGATCCGGGGAGCTGTTTTTT.

A few counts support this clonotype. The chain is built from TRBV12-3 or TRBV12-4 and TRBJ2-7, with TRBD2 matching over 12 bases. The CDR3 loop spans 16 amino acids. Germline trimming cut 6 bases from V and 5 bases from J; bases unmatched to any gene: 11. CDR3 residues: CASSRASGRASHEQYF. The CDR3 DNA reads TGTGCCAGCAGCCGAGCTAGCGGGAGGGCGTCCCACGAGCAGTACTTC.

A note on this clonotype: Germline and junction disagree at one end, which may indicate a read error. The chain has TRBV29-1 and TRBJ2-1; D is uncertain. The V gene's germline CDR1 is SQVTM and CDR2 ANQGSEA. CDR3 length: 12 residues. CDR3 loop: CSVESSYNKQFF. DNA of the CDR3: TGCAGCGTTGAAAGCTCCTACAATAAGCAGTTCTTC.

The table lists this clonotype with a few counts. The V gene is TRBV28, the J gene TRBJ1-5; TRBD1 agrees at 8 bases. V dropped 5 bases and J dropped 3; count of bases not matched to a gene: 9. This CDR3 is built from 16 residues. Germline V lookup: CDR1 MDHEN, CDR2 SYDVKM. CDR3 sequence (DNA): TGTGCCAGCAGTCTTAACAGGGGGTACAACAATCAGCCCCAGCATTTT. It yields the protein CASSLNRGYNNQPQHF.

The chain carries TRBV7-6 and TRBJ1-3; 7 nucleotides line up with TRBD1. Trimming at V came to 1 base and at J to 2 bases, leaving 5 bases not matched to a gene. The CDR3 spans 16 residues. Germline loops: CDR1 SGHVS, CDR2 FNYEAQ. CDR3 residues: CASSLGEGATGNTIYF. The CDR3 coding sequence is TGTGCCAGCAGCTTAGGGGAGGGGGCGACTGGAAACACCATATATTTT. Based on the CDR3 plus reference TRBV7-6 and TRBJ1-3, the full variable domain is GAGVSQSPRYKVTKRGQDVALRCDPISGHVSLYWYRQALGQGPEFLTYFNYEAQQDKSGLPNDRFSAERPEGSISTLTIQRTEQRDSAMYRCASSLGEGATGNTIYFGEGSWLTVV.

The J gene is TRBJ2-7, the V gene TRBV20-1; D gene uncertain. This CDR3 has 13 amino acids. Germline values: CDR1 DFQATT, CDR2 SNEGSKA (reference sequence). V lost 6 bases, J lost 3 bases, and 15 bases lay in between. The CDR3 loop reads CSATDRIIYEQYF. DNA of the CDR3: TGCAGTGCCACCGACCGAATTATCTACGAGCAGTACTTC.

The rearrangement joins TRBV5-1 to TRBJ2-1; 7 bases are a match to TRBD2. Germline V gives CDR1 SGHRS, CDR2 YFSETQ. CDR3 length equals 14 residues. The ends lost 0 bases at V and 5 bases at J; junction bases unmatched: 2. DNA for the CDR3: TGCGCCAGCAGCTTGGTTCTAGCGGACAATGAGCAGTTCTTC. It encodes CASSLVLADNEQFF.

The chain has TRBV12-3 or TRBV12-4 and TRBJ2-7; D uncertain. The V end was cut by 6 bases, the J end by 0 bases, with 15 bases between. The CDR3 runs to 15 residues. CDR3 nucleotide sequence: TGTGCCAGCAGCCACGTTAGCCTCCTCTCCTACGAGCAGTACTTC. Translated: CASSHVSLLSYEQYF.

The chain carries TRBV20-1 and TRBJ2-3; 10 bases fit TRBD2. CDR1 and CDR2 from the germline V gene are DFQATT and SNEGSKA (reference sequence). The CDR3 sequence is 15 residues long. The ends lost 6 bases at V and 1 base at J; junction bases unmatched: 7. The CDR3: CSARRTSGRTDTQYF. The DNA for the CDR3 is TGCAGTGCCCGCCGGACTAGCGGTCGCACAGATACGCAGTATTTT.

This rearrangement joins TRBV20-1 to TRBJ1-6, with D possibly being TRBD1 (6 bases). Looked up from germline, CDR1 is DFQATT and CDR2 is SNEGSKA (reference sequence). V dropped 5 bases and J dropped 0 bases, with 17 bases sitting between them. The length of the CDR3 is 17 residues. CDR3 region: CSARDRNLGSYNSPLHF. The CDR3 DNA sequence: TGCAGTGCTCGCGACAGGAACTTGGGCTCCTATAATTCACCCCTCCACTTT.

This clonotype has ten or more counts. This chain connects TRBV11-1 to TRBJ1-2; D may be TRBD1 (6 bases). The germline V and J ends were trimmed by 5 bases and 9 bases, with 25 bases remaining between them. CDR1 is SGHAT and CDR2 is FQDESV in the germline V gene (reference sequence). The CDR3 length is 16 residues. CDR3: CASSPQTVKQGRSYTF. The CDR3 nucleotides read TGTGCCAGCAGCCCCCAGACTGTGAAGCAGGGGAGGAGCTACACCTTC.

V gene TRBV20-1 combines with J gene TRBJ1-5; 7 nucleotides agree with TRBD1. From germline, CDR1 is DFQATT and CDR2 SNEGSKA (reference sequence). J gave up 5 bases and V 6 bases, and 7 bases lay outside the gene matches. CDR3 size: 13 residues. Here the CDR3 reads CSASQGNDQPQHF. Here the CDR3 DNA reads TGCAGTGCCTCACAGGGGAACGATCAGCCCCAGCATTTT.

This clonotype was detected once. This sequence joins TRBV3-1 and TRBJ2-1; 7 bases agree with TRBD2. The CDR3 extends over 18 amino acids. Germline trimming cut 11 bases from V and 9 bases from J; bases unmatched to any gene: 28. CDR1 and CDR2 (germline): LGHDT, YNNKEL (reference sequence). CDR3 in DNA: TGTGCCTCCTGCCACCTTTCAGCAGCACTAGCCACGGGGGGTGAGCAGTTCTTC. This translates into CASCHLSAALATGGEQFF.

This chain joins TRBV3-1 and TRBJ2-5; TRBD2 matches 11 bases. With 4 bases clipped from V and 5 bases from J, the junction kept 3 bases outside the gene matches. The CDR3 totals 14 residues. Germline CDR1 and CDR2: LGHDT and YNNKEL (reference sequence). The CDR3 loop is CASSPGTSGETQYF. CDR3 bases: TGTGCCAGCAGCCCCGGGACTAGCGGCGAGACCCAGTACTTC.

The genes are TRBV6-1 and TRBJ1-1; D call uncertain. V shed 6 bases and J shed 3 bases, with 14 bases lying between them. The CDR3 has 14 amino acids. The germline CDR1 and CDR2 sequences are MNHNS and SASEGT. In DNA, the CDR3 is TGTGCCAGCAGAAAGAGCCCGGCGGACACTGAAGCTTTCTTT. It codes for CASRKSPADTEAFF.

The chain joins TRBV20-1 to TRBJ2-4; 7 positions match TRBD1. J gave up 5 bases and V 7 bases, and 2 bases lay outside the gene matches. CDR3 length: 11 residues. Germline loops: CDR1 DFQATT, CDR2 SNEGSKA (reference sequence). This CDR3 reads CSEDRENIQYF. DNA for the CDR3: TGCAGTGAAGACAGGGAAAACATTCAGTACTTC.

This sequence joins TRBV29-1 and TRBJ2-3; tentatively, D is TRBD2 (6 bases). Germline V gene lookup returns CDR1 SQVTM and CDR2 ANQGSEA. Between the trimmed V and J ends, which lost 7 bases and 6 bases, there was a span of 17 bases. This CDR3 has 13 residues. In nucleotides, the CDR3 is TGCAGCGCGGGGACTGGGGGGTTGGATACGCAGTATTTT. Protein: CSAGTGGLDTQYF.

The rearrangement joins TRBV29-1 to TRBJ2-3; D may be TRBD1 or TRBD2 (6 bases each). V lost 7 bases and J lost 7, with 21 bases in between. Germline V lookup: CDR1 SQVTM, CDR2 ANQGSEA. The CDR3 runs to 14 residues. The chain's CDR3 is CSAGRTGLGNTQYF. CDR3 DNA: TGCAGCGCCGGGAGAACAGGGTTGGGAAATACGCAGTATTTT.

The chain has TRBV11-2 and TRBJ1-1, with D unresolved. The CDR3 is made up of 13 amino acids. CDR1 is SGHAT and CDR2 is FQNNGV in the germline V gene. Trimming cost V 4 bases and J 1 base, with 7 bases left between them. CDR3 amino acids: CASSSLQNTEAFF. The CDR3 nucleotides are TGTGCCAGCAGCTCCCTACAGAACACTGAAGCTTTCTTT.

This clonotype has at least ten counts. This chain connects TRBV5-1 to TRBJ2-1, with 10 nucleotides matching TRBD2. Germline trimming cut 4 bases from V and 2 bases from J; bases unmatched to any gene: 6. The CDR3 has 16 residues. CDR1 and CDR2 (germline): SGHRS, YFSETQ. The chain's CDR3 is CASSPRLAGPYNEQFF. The CDR3, as DNA: TGCGCCAGCAGCCCCCGACTAGCGGGCCCCTACAATGAGCAGTTCTTC.

Only a few counts were recorded for this clonotype. The chain employs TRBV15 and TRBJ1-1, with TRBD1 as a possible D gene (6 bases). Germline lookup yields CDR1 LNHNV and CDR2 YYDKDF (reference sequence). Trimming cost V 0 bases and J 4 bases, with 12 bases left between them. CDR3 length: 15 residues. The CDR3 DNA reads as TGTGCCACCAGCAGAGAAGTAGGGGGGGTCACTGAAGCTTTCTTT. Encoded protein: CATSREVGGVTEAFF.

This clonotype was detected a few times. V is TRBV20-1 and J is TRBJ1-1; D not certain. V dropped 0 bases and J dropped 2 bases, with 13 bases sitting between them. Looked up from germline, CDR1 is DFQATT and CDR2 is SNEGSKA (reference sequence). CDR3 length: 15 amino acids. CDR3 protein: CSARDGSRDNTEAFF. The CDR3 coding sequence is TGCAGTGCTAGAGATGGGTCCCGGGATAACACTGAAGCTTTCTTT.